This T cell receptor beta chain stems from a study of cytomegalovirus exposure and HLA in healthy donors. V shed 4 bases and J shed 1 base, with 8 bases lying between them. This CDR3 has 13 amino acids. Germline V lookup: CDR1 LNHDA, CDR2 SQIVND (reference sequence). Both 60 Vbeta primers and 13 Jbeta primers went into the PCR. Assay used: immunoSEQ multiplex PCR; TCRdb lists only in-frame clones, some missing. The sample holds about 160,000 clones, roughly 65% seen once. This TCR derives from a woman aged 18-29 years in good health and CMV-seropositive. Sequencing was done on a sample of PBMCs. The rearrangement uses TRBV19 and TRBJ2-7, with a possible D match to TRBD2 (6 bases). The CDR3 nucleotides read TGTGCCAGTAGTAGAGGGACTTCCTACGAGCAGTACTTC. Amino acids: CASSRGTSYEQYF.